Listed here are 2 T cell receptor beta chains from one sample, sequenced in a study of blood T cell repertoires in COVID-19. Clones were read by immunoSEQ multiplex PCR, and TCRdb kept only the in-frame ones, dropping some. The table has 70,000 to 90,000 clones, about 86% seen once. The specimen sequenced was peripheral blood. These TCRs come from a man in his sixties with acute or convalescent COVID-19.

This rearrangement joins TRBV24-1 to TRBJ1-5, with a possible D match to TRBD1 (5 bases). With 7 bases removed from V and 0 bases from J, the gap between germline ends came to 18 bases. The germline V gene has CDR1 KGHDR and CDR2 SFDVKD. This CDR3 is 17 amino acids long. DNA of the CDR3: TGTGCCACCAGCCCAACATACCACAGGAATAGCAATCAGCCCCAGCATTTT. Protein sequence: CATSPTYHRNSNQPQHF.

V gene TRBV6-5 combines with J gene TRBJ1-5; no reliable D call. Trimming shortened V by 7 bases and J by 7 bases, and 14 bases separated the two germline ends. CDR3 length equals 13 residues. Germline-derived CDR1 and CDR2 are MNHEY and SVGAGI. CDR3 bases: TGTGCCAGCACTTGGGCCCAAATCCAGCCCCAGCATTTT. Its translation is CASTWAQIQPQHF.